This T cell receptor (beta chain) was identified in a study of breast tumors, draining lymph nodes, adjacent tissues (dated by TCRdb to 2016 to 2017). Some background on the complete study: Breast cancer patients provided tumor, adjacent nontumor tissue and axillary lymph nodes, and the study compared the TCR beta repertoires across these three sources. The study was designed to assess the relationships and possible T-cell exchange between tumor, surrounding tissue and draining lymph node repertoires in human breast cancer. Broader findings and caveats from the paper: Tumor T-cell repertoires showed less diversity than lymph node repertoires and more diversity than nontumor tissue repertoires, and tumor T-cell repertoires showed preferential V and J gene usage. The study presented the conclusion that tumor T cells originate in lymph nodes as consistent with a hypothesis, not as something directly demonstrated. In luminal-like breast cancer, tumor and nontumor tissue repertoires resembled each other significantly more than in basal-like breast cancer. The data were judged consistent with most tumor T cells deriving from the lymph node and then expanding within tumor tissue.

This clonotype has at least ten counts. Its antigen specificity is not known. No base quality values were provided; no much bigger clone lies one nucleotide off. Relative to germline, V is missing 4 bases and J is missing 8 bases, with 5 bases of the junction outside any gene match. Reading from cysteine to phenylalanine, the CDR3 counts 14 amino acids. The sequence is cut down to CDR3 DNA, 42 bases in frame from base 1. The germline V gene sets CDR1 to SGHRS and CDR2 to YFSETQ. Lymph node samples were obtained from the axillary draining lymph nodes of breast cancer patients. The listed sequencing device is Illumina HiSeq 2000. TCR beta chain libraries were generated through multiplex PCR amplification. High-throughput sequencing was used to analyze the amplified TCR beta chain products. TCRdb passed the public sequencing reads through fastp at Q25 and MiXCR, retaining productive beta sequences. Each record represents a unique CDR3 protein, reported with the most common genes and DNA among its rows. The sample data list some 140,000 distinct CDR3 sequences, and around 22% of these were observed just once. The ten largest make up 2.6% of the sample.

This clonotype was obtained from a female donor with breast cancer. Some clones in this sample may be carry-over from other donors' samples. The source material was axillary lymph node tissue. The receptor chain draws on TRBV5-1 and TRBJ1-4, and TRBD1 aligns with 10 junction nucleotides. The CDR3 has the sequence CASSPGQGGEKLFF. The DNA sequence is TGCGCCAGCAGCCCTGGACAGGGGGGGGAAAAACTGTTTTTT.